This is a list of T cell receptor beta chains from one sample in a study of T cell responses to AZD1222 COVID-19 vaccine. The method was immunoSEQ multiplex PCR; TCRdb's version includes in-frame clones alone and lacks a portion of them. In the table there are approximately 72,000 clones, 80% to 90% of which are singletons. The sample here was peripheral blood, taken 28 days after the second AZD1222 dose. Receptor source: an adult who received the AZD1222 COVID-19 vaccine. The CDR3 runs from the conserved cysteine through the conserved F or W. D genes are given only for firm matches. Size tells how often a clone was seen (once, few, many) or the class of an expanded clone, and some rows leave it out.

size,V,J,D,CDR3,DNA
NA,TRBV7-6,TRBJ2-3,NA,CASSSYDRSTDTQYF,TGTGCCAGCAGTTCGTACGACAGAAGCACAGATACGCAGTATTTT
NA,TRBV7-9,TRBJ2-3,NA,CASSTRQGGRDTQYF,TGTGCCAGCAGCACCCGACAGGGAGGTCGGGATACGCAGTATTTT
NA,TRBV6-5,TRBJ1-5,NA,CASSYSRSFPYQPQHF,TGTGCCAGCAGTTACTCGAGGAGTTTTCCGTATCAGCCCCAGCATTTT
NA,TRBV5-1,TRBJ2-3,TRBD2,CASSLSSGSIPDTQYF,TGCGCCAGCAGTTTATCTAGCGGGAGTATCCCAGATACGCAGTATTTT
once,TRBV11-3,TRBJ1-1,NA,CASSPGGGRNTEAFF,TGTGCCAGCAGCCCTGGGGGCGGGAGGAACACTGAAGCTTTCTTT
NA,TRBV9,TRBJ1-2,NA,CASSGGETNYGYTF,TGTGCCAGCAGCGGTGGGGAGACTAACTATGGCTACACCTTC
NA,TRBV9,TRBJ1-4,TRBD1,CASSPRQGPEKLFF,TGTGCCAGCAGCCCTAGACAGGGCCCTGAAAAACTGTTTTTT
NA,TRBV6-2/TRBV6-3,TRBJ1-3,NA,CASSSDIRGNTIYF,TGTGCCAGCAGTTCCGACATACGCGGAAACACCATATATTTT
NA,TRBV30,TRBJ2-5,NA,CAWSVQRRETQYF,TGTGCCTGGAGTGTTCAGCGCAGAGAGACCCAGTACTTC
NA,TRBV4-3,TRBJ1-2,NA,CASSQGRAEVYGYTF,TGCGCCAGCAGCCAAGGCAGGGCCGAGGTCTATGGCTACACCTTC
NA,TRBV27,TRBJ1-1,NA,CASRIEGTLRDNTEAFF,TGTGCCAGCAGGATAGAAGGGACCCTTAGGGATAACACTGAAGCTTTCTTT
NA,TRBV7-2,TRBJ2-5,NA,CASSPYQETQYF,TGTGCCAGCAGCCCGTACCAAGAGACCCAGTACTTC
once,TRBV9,TRBJ2-2,TRBD1,CASSVDWGQGSGELFF,TGTGCCAGCAGCGTAGACTGGGGACAGGGGTCCGGGGAGCTGTTTTTT